The source of this T cell receptor beta chain is a study of blood T cell repertoires in COVID-19. Study overall: Spain, Italy and the United States supplied samples that represented acute and convalescent COVID-19. T cells, B-cell-depleted T cells, or PBMCs supplied cDNA or gDNA.

As handled by the study authors: Reference gene primer amplification in the assay estimated nucleated cell counts. The repertoire was sequenced with immunoSEQ multiplex PCR; TCRdb's copy has only in-frame clones and lacks some. The D gene and trimming were derived from the DNA, and the V and J assignments and clone size from that table. The sample yields approximately 190,000 clones, around 84% seen once. This CDR3 spans 11 amino acids. Germline CDR1 reads KGHSH; CDR2 reads LQKENI. Notes on this clone: One junction end does not reproduce the germline sequence, and a read error may be involved.

The sample was peripheral blood. The source of this sequence is a human donor in a cohort sampled during active COVID-19. This chain uses TRBV18 with TRBJ2-5; TRBD1 matches 9 bases. The CDR3 DNA follows: TGTGCCAGCTCACTCGGACAGGGGAGGGACTTC. This encodes CASSLGQGRDF. The variable domain in full, completed from reference TRBV18 and TRBJ2-5, reads NAGVMQNPRHLVRRRGQEARLRCSPMKGHSHVYWYRQLPEEGLKFMVYLQKENIIDESGMPKERFSAEFPKEGPSILRIQQVVRGDSAAYFCASSLGQGRDFGPGTRLLVL.